The 12 T cell receptor beta chains below all came from one sample that was sequenced in a study of metastatic and nonmetastatic thyroid tumors. Patients were all untreated before their thyroid surgery. TCRdb redid the clone calls on the PCR reads using MiXCR. The sample includes around 53,000 clones, roughly 15% of them seen just once. The sequenced sample consisted of blood. The source is a female donor with papillary thyroid cancer or a benign thyroid nodule (not recorded which). Some clones in this sample may be carry-over from other donors' samples.

This clone has ten or more counts. V and J are TRBV20-1 and TRBJ1-2, with D perhaps matching TRBD1 (6 bases). The CDR3 loop spans 14 amino acids. The V end was cut by 2 bases, the J end by 7 bases, with 17 bases between. CDR1 and CDR2 (germline): DFQATT, SNEGSKA (reference sequence). The CDR3 is CSARIGETGGGYTF. The CDR3 nucleotides read TGCAGTGCTAGAATAGGGGAGACAGGTGGTGGCTACACCTTC.

For this clone: The conserved closing phenylalanine or tryptophan is absent in this CDR3, likely reflecting a read error. Other DNA variants within this sample encode the same CDR3. The chain employs TRBV6-1 and TRBJ2-7; a possible D gene is TRBD1 (6 bases). The germline gives CDR1 MNHNS, CDR2 SASEGT. The CDR3 spans 13 residues. CDR3: CASSPLTGNEQYS. CDR3 sequence (DNA): TGCGCCAGCAGTCCACTGACAGGCAACGAGCAGTACTCC.

At least ten counts were recorded for this clone. The chain employs TRBV20-1 and TRBJ1-5; 8 bases line up with TRBD1. CDR3 size: 15 residues. V was clipped by 6 bases and J by 1 base; unmatched bases: 8. Germline-derived CDR1 and CDR2 are DFQATT and SNEGSKA (reference sequence). The CDR3 DNA reads TGCAGTGCCTGGACAGGGAGTAGCAGCAATCAGCCCCAGCATTTT. This encodes CSAWTGSSSNQPQHF.

As to this clone: The junction shows a germline mismatch at one end, possibly a read error. V gene TRBV6-1 combines with J gene TRBJ1-5; TRBD1 matches at 10 bases. This CDR3 comprises 16 residues. From germline, CDR1 is MNHNS and CDR2 SASEGT. The CDR3: CSSSDLTGGFNQPQHF. The CDR3 DNA follows: TGTTCCAGCAGTGACCTGACAGGGGGCTTCAATCAGCCCCAGCATTTT.

This clone occurred many times. Since a much larger clone is just one base distant, this may be a read error. V is TRBV19 and J is TRBJ2-7; 9 nucleotides line up with TRBD2. The CDR3 has 15 residues. Germline V gene lookup returns CDR1 LNHDA and CDR2 SQIVND (reference sequence). The J segment lost 4 bases and the V segment lost 7 bases, leaving 11 bases of the junction unmatched. The DNA for the CDR3 is TGTGCCAGTATCCCCGAGGGGACTAGCTTGTACGAGCAGTACTTC. It codes for CASIPEGTSLYEQYF.

This clone occurred many times. The chain recombines TRBV6-5 with TRBJ2-5; D remains ambiguous. The CDR3 extends over 14 amino acids. Germline loops: CDR1 MNHEY, CDR2 SVGAGI. V lost 0 bases and J 5 bases, leaving 10 bases between the germline ends. The chain's CDR3 is CASSYSSRVETQYF. The CDR3 nucleotides read TGTGCCAGCAGTTACTCGAGTAGGGTTGAGACCCAGTACTTC.

This chain links TRBV3-1 with TRBJ1-1; a possible D gene is TRBD1 (5 bases). Germline-derived CDR1 and CDR2 are LGHDT and YNNKEL (reference sequence). V was shortened by 0 bases and J by 5 bases, with 10 bases between the two germline ends. The CDR3 has 14 residues. In DNA, the CDR3 is TGTGCCAGCAGCCAAGAGCAGGGAAGGACTGAAGCTTTCTTT. This encodes CASSQEQGRTEAFF.

In this sample, this clone turned up many times. The chain combines TRBV7-9 with TRBJ2-3; 7 bases match TRBD1. The CDR3 contains 14 residues. The V gene end was trimmed by 8 bases and the J gene end by 0 bases; junction bases not matched to a gene: 5. Germline CDR1 reads SEHNR; CDR2 reads FQNEAQ (reference sequence). In DNA form, the CDR3 reads TGTGCCAGCTTCGGACAGGCTAGCACAGATACGCAGTATTTT. This gives the protein CASFGQASTDTQYF.

This clone was seen just once. V usage is TRBV20-1 and J usage is TRBJ2-2; D is undetermined. The CDR3 sequence is 12 residues long. The germline V and J ends were trimmed by 8 bases and 10 bases, with 17 bases remaining between them. Germline CDR1 DFQATT, CDR2 SNEGSKA (reference sequence). CDR3 DNA: TGCAGTACCCCTGTGGGCGCCGTGGAGCTGTTTTTT. It is translated as CSTPVGAVELFF.

The chain combines TRBV4-3 with TRBJ2-1, with D maybe TRBD2 (5 bases). CDR3 size: 19 residues. The V and J ends lost 4 bases and 7 bases respectively, with 29 bases between them. Germline-derived CDR1 and CDR2 are LGHNA and YSLEER. The CDR3 nucleotides are TGCGCCAGCAGCCTCCCGAGAACCCCGCGGGTGAGTAGGGCTAATGAGCAGTTCTTC. This translates into CASSLPRTPRVSRANEQFF.

V usage is TRBV5-1 and J usage is TRBJ2-1, with TRBD2 as a possible D gene (5 bases). The CDR3 runs 15 residues. Germline lookup yields CDR1 SGHRS and CDR2 YFSETQ. Trimming removed 4 bases from V and 9 bases from J, with 20 bases in between. In DNA, the CDR3 is TGCGCCAGCAGCACCGACTTAGCGTATTCGGTTGAGCAGTTCTTC. Translated: CASSTDLAYSVEQFF.

The gene calls are TRBV27 and TRBJ2-2; 9 bases are a match to TRBD1. Trimming at V came to 6 bases and at J to 0 bases, leaving 5 bases not matched to a gene. Germline CDR1 and CDR2: MNHEY and SMNVEV (reference sequence). The CDR3 loop spans 16 amino acids. The CDR3 reads CASSHTGGANTGELFF. The CDR3 DNA reads TGTGCCAGCAGCCATACAGGGGGCGCGAACACCGGGGAGCTGTTTTTT.